These T cell receptor beta chains were read from a single sample in a study of persistence of HIV-infected CD4 T cells. These receptors are not linked to any known antigen. TCRdb keeps only in-frame clones here, not all; method: immunoSEQ multiplex PCR. There are more than 30,000 clones in the sample; roughly 70% occur only once, and approximately 1.5% lies in the top ten. The source was CD4+ T cells sorted from PBMCs after approximately 19-hour stimulation, collected from a patient who received antiretroviral therapy. The receptor set was obtained from an adult man with HIV who was CMV-seropositive. Both conserved end residues are part of each CDR3. The D gene is left open where the match is weak. Clone size appears in some rows only: once, few, many, or a class for an expanded clone.

D gene,J gene,clone size,V gene,CDR3 DNA,CDR3 protein
TRBD1,TRBJ1-2,few,TRBV11-2,TGTGCCAGCAGCGTAGGACAGGGGAGGGTGGCCTATGGCTACACCTTC,CASSVGQGRVAYGYTF
TRBD2,TRBJ2-1,.,TRBV24-1,TGTGCCACCAGTGACTCCGGGACTACCTACAATGAGCAGTTCTTC,CATSDSGTTYNEQFF
TRBD1,TRBJ2-5,.,TRBV2,TGTGCCAGCAACAGGGGGCGCCAAGAGACCCAGTACTTC,CASNRGRQETQYF
.,TRBJ1-5,once,TRBV28,TGTGCCAGCAGTCCGGGGGGGGTGCTTAGCAATCAGCCCCAGCATTTT,CASSPGGVLSNQPQHF
TRBD1,TRBJ2-6,.,TRBV14,TGTGCCAGCAGCCCAGACAGGGGCCTCGCTGGGGCCAACGTCCTGACTTTC,CASSPDRGLAGANVLTF
.,TRBJ2-3,.,TRBV12-3/TRBV12-4,TGTGCCAGCAGTTTGGGGGCAGATACGCAGTATTTT,CASSLGADTQYF
TRBD1,TRBJ1-2,.,TRBV9,TGTGCCAGCAGCGTAGGGGGCTTACAGGGGGACTATGGCTACACCTTC,CASSVGGLQGDYGYTF
.,TRBJ2-1,.,TRBV15,TGTGCCACCAGCAGAGAACTTTCCTCCTACAATGAGCAGTTCTTC,CATSRELSSYNEQFF
.,TRBJ2-5,.,TRBV7-9,TGTGCCAGCAGCTCCTTCTCGTCGACACGAGAGACCCAGTACTTC,CASSSFSSTRETQYF
TRBD1,TRBJ1-3,few,TRBV14,TGTGCCAGCAGCCCCCACCGGGACAGAAGCGGAAACACCATATATTTT,CASSPHRDRSGNTIYF
.,TRBJ2-1,.,TRBV7-2,TGTGCCAGCAGCTTAGTCTCCTCAGGTCACAATGAGCAGTTCTTC,CASSLVSSGHNEQFF
.,TRBJ1-6,.,TRBV12-3/TRBV12-4,TGTGCCAGCAGTTTGAAATCCGGTTCACCCCTCCACTTT,CASSLKSGSPLHF
.,TRBJ2-3,few,TRBV3-1/TRBV3-2,TGTGCCAGCAGCCAAGGCTCCCGGACGACAGATACGCAGTATTTT,CASSQGSRTTDTQYF
TRBD1,TRBJ1-4,once,TRBV6-1,TGTGCCAGCAGTGAAGCGCCTGGAGGGCGGACAGGGCCTGAAAAACTGTTTTTT,CASSEAPGGRTGPEKLFF
.,TRBJ2-7,.,TRBV28,TGTGCCAGCAGTCCCCCTCGGGCCGGTGGCCGGCGAGTCGACGAGCAGTACTTC,CASSPPRAGGRRVDEQYF
TRBD1,TRBJ1-4,.,TRBV9,TGTGCCAGCAGCGTAGATTGTACTGACAGGGGGGTGAGTCGAACTAATGAAAAACTGTTTTTT,CASSVDCTDRGVSRTNEKLFF
.,TRBJ2-3,.,TRBV24-1,TGTGCCACCAGTGATTTGCGATCCAAGGATACGCAGTATTTT,CATSDLRSKDTQYF
.,TRBJ1-4,.,TRBV29-1,TGCAGCGTTGGGCGGGGGAATGAAAAACTGTTTTTT,CSVGRGNEKLFF
.,TRBJ1-1,.,TRBV3-1/TRBV3-2,TGTGCCAGCAGCCAAGCACAGGGTAACACTGAAGCTTTCTTT,CASSQAQGNTEAFF
.,TRBJ2-2,few,TRBV19,TGTGCCAGTAGTATAACCGTCGGGAGGCAGGGGATTGGTGCGGGGGAGCTGTTTTTT,CASSITVGRQGIGAGELFF
.,TRBJ2-3,.,TRBV14,TGTGCCAGCAGCCCTCACAGGAGCCGAAATCCTAGCACAGATACGCAGTATTTT,CASSPHRSRNPSTDTQYF
.,TRBJ1-1,.,TRBV5-8,TGTGCCAGCACCCACAGGGACGGGGGCGAAGCTTTCTTT,CASTHRDGGEAFF
.,TRBJ2-3,.,TRBV5-1,TGCGCCAGTGGGGCAGTGGAGGCTAGCACAGATACGCAGTATTTT,CASGAVEASTDTQYF
.,TRBJ1-3,once,TRBV4-1,TGCGCCAGCAGCCAACTCGGAGGCAGGGATGGAAACACCATATATTTT,CASSQLGGRDGNTIYF
.,TRBJ1-5,.,TRBV27,TGTGCCAGCAGTTTATGGGGTCAGCCCCAGCATTTT,CASSLWGQPQHF
.,TRBJ1-5,.,TRBV16,TGTGCCAGCAGCCAATGGACAGTCAATCAGCCCCAGCATTTT,CASSQWTVNQPQHF
TRBD1,TRBJ2-2,once,TRBV10-3,TGTGCCATCAGTGAAGGACAGGGGGGGACCGGGGAGCTGTTTTTT,CAISEGQGGTGELFF
.,TRBJ2-5,.,TRBV7-9,TGTGCCAGCGGGCCTAGCGTTCTCGGGGAGACCCAGTACTTC,CASGPSVLGETQYF
.,TRBJ2-7,.,TRBV27,TGTGCCAGCAAAAGACAGGTTGACTCCTACGAGCAGTACTTC,CASKRQVDSYEQYF
.,TRBJ2-1,.,TRBV7-6,TGTGCCAGCAGCCAAGGGGCGGGGTTGAACAATGAGCAGTTCTTC,CASSQGAGLNNEQFF
.,TRBJ1-1,.,TRBV18,TGTGCCAGCTCACCCCGAGGGGGAACGGGGACTGAAGCTTTCTTT,CASSPRGGTGTEAFF
.,TRBJ1-5,.,TRBV6-6,TGTGCCAGCAGTCCCCGCGTTCTGGGGGGCACGGGAAGCAATCAGCCCCAGCATTTT,CASSPRVLGGTGSNQPQHF
TRBD1,TRBJ1-1,medium-sized,TRBV28,TGTGCCAGCAGGTTACCGACAGGGACGAGCACTGAAGCTTTCTTT,CASRLPTGTSTEAFF
.,TRBJ1-2,.,TRBV29-1,TGCAGCGTCTTGGGGGAGTTCGATGGCTACACCTTC,CSVLGEFDGYTF
TRBD2,TRBJ2-1,few,TRBV27,TGTGCCAGCAGTTTATCCACCCTCCGGGGGGGGGATGAGCAGTTCTTC,CASSLSTLRGGDEQFF
.,TRBJ2-3,.,TRBV14,TGTGCCAGCAGCCAAACGCACGGGCCTCCCGCAGATACGCAGTATTTT,CASSQTHGPPADTQYF
TRBD2,TRBJ2-7,.,TRBV6-5,TGTGCCAGCGCTGGGGGGGGGAGCTCCTACGAGCAGTACTTC,CASAGGGSSYEQYF
.,TRBJ1-6,few,TRBV28,TGTGCCAGCAGTTTGGACAGTTCTTTTAATTCACCCCTCCACTTT,CASSLDSSFNSPLHF
.,TRBJ2-7,.,TRBV10-3,TGTGCCATCTCCTTGTCGGCAGGCCTCGTGGACGAGCAGTACTTC,CAISLSAGLVDEQYF
TRBD1,TRBJ1-5,few,TRBV5-1,TGCGCCAGCAGGGAAGGCGACAGGGCGAATCAGCCCCAGCATTTT,CASREGDRANQPQHF
TRBD2,TRBJ2-1,few,TRBV11-2,TGTGCCAGCAGCCCCCGTCCCGGGACTAGCACGCGGTCCTACAATGAGCAGTTCTTC,CASSPRPGTSTRSYNEQFF
.,TRBJ2-1,once,TRBV7-7,TGTGCCAGCAGCTTAGAAGTTAGCTCCTACAATGAGCAGTTCTTC,CASSLEVSSYNEQFF
TRBD2,TRBJ2-3,.,TRBV12-3/TRBV12-4,TGTGCCAGCAACGTGGGGAGGGGCACGCAGTATTTT,CASNVGRGTQYF
.,TRBJ2-1,.,TRBV12-3/TRBV12-4,TGTGCCAGCAGTCCTATGAATGAGCAGTTCTTC,CASSPMNEQFF
TRBD1,TRBJ2-2,.,TRBV7-3,TGTGCCAGCAGCAAAGGGGGCCCCGGGGAGCTGTTTTTT,CASSKGGPGELFF
.,TRBJ1-2,.,TRBV12-3/TRBV12-4,TGTGCCAGCAGTTTACGGGAGTATGGCTACACCTTC,CASSLREYGYTF
.,TRBJ2-7,.,TRBV28,TGTGCCAGCACCCCTACTAGGGGGGCCCACGAGCAGTACTTC,CASTPTRGAHEQYF
.,TRBJ1-5,few,TRBV19,TGTGCCAGTAGTATCCTTGGCAGGCCGGCAGGGGCTCAGCCCCAGCATTTT,CASSILGRPAGAQPQHF
.,TRBJ2-2,.,TRBV18,TGTGCCAGCTCACCACCGACCGAGGGGCGACGCACCGGGGAGCTGTTTTTT,CASSPPTEGRRTGELFF
TRBD2,TRBJ2-3,few,TRBV24-1,TGTGCCACCAGTGAGGCCAGCGGGGGACGCACAGATACGCAGTATTTT,CATSEASGGRTDTQYF
.,TRBJ1-5,.,TRBV6-6,TGTGCCAGCAGTTACTCGAAGATCAGGGATCACCAGCCCCAGCATTTT,CASSYSKIRDHQPQHF
.,TRBJ2-7,.,TRBV5-1,TGCGCCAGCAGCCTCCAGGGACGGTCGTCCGACGAGCAGTACTTC,CASSLQGRSSDEQYF
.,TRBJ2-3,.,TRBV5-5,TGTGCCAGCTCAACAGGGGATACGCAGTATTTT,CASSTGDTQYF
.,TRBJ1-4,.,TRBV19,TGTGCCAGTAGTTTCGGGCGAGAAAAACTGTTTTTT,CASSFGREKLFF
TRBD1,TRBJ1-3,.,TRBV5-8,TGTGCCAGCAGCCCCCGGGACAGGGTAGTCTCTGGAAACACCATATATTTT,CASSPRDRVVSGNTIYF